The rows below give T cell receptor beta chains drawn from one sample of a study of blood T cell repertoires in COVID-19. Profiling relied on immunoSEQ multiplex PCR, and the TCRdb table lists in-frame clones only, not all of them. The profile shows around 70,000 clones, roughly nine tenths of them singletons. Sequencing used peripheral blood. The origin of the receptors is a human donor in a cohort sampled during active COVID-19. The CDR3 runs from the conserved cysteine through the conserved F or W. The D gene is left open where the match is weak.

D,V,CDR3
-,TRBV19,CASSILGQTTDTQYF
-,TRBV4-3,CASSQARYSGNTIYF
-,TRBV6-2/TRBV6-3,CASSRDIANTGELFF
TRBD2,TRBV5-1,CASSTGEAGGFETQYF
-,TRBV7-8,CASTPTRDTQYF
-,TRBV4-3,CASAPYHPDSPAQHF
TRBD1,TRBV29-1,CSVQGQGQETQYF
-,TRBV28,CATHFGGGTNEKLFF
-,TRBV4-3,CASSRSTGTNYGYTF
-,TRBV7-8,CASSHRFREYEQYF
-,TRBV27,CASSLKGDPYGYTF
TRBD1,TRBV19,CASSAGGVYTDTQYF
-,TRBV18,CASSPPISYEQYF
-,TRBV11-2,CASSRETMNTEAFF
TRBD2,TRBV9,CASSTSGRAGETQYF
TRBD1,TRBV27,CASSSTGTGPLYGYTF
TRBD1,TRBV19,CASSIVRGGNVLQYF
-,TRBV9,CASSASGLFEDQPQHF
-,TRBV4-3,CASSQATGSYNEQFF
TRBD1,TRBV19,CASSDRGSGFGQPQHF
TRBD2,TRBV6-5,CASSSKRESPDEQYF
-,TRBV5-1,CASSLPSSGNTIYF
-,TRBV18,CASSVDGMNTEAFF